The following is a T cell receptor (beta chain) sequence with its context. Its cognate antigen is unknown. This entry is derived from a study of OX40 agonist ivuxolimab in advanced cancers. Overall study context: A partial response was reached by three patients: one with hepatocellular carcinoma and two with cutaneous melanoma.

The germline CDR1 and CDR2 sequences are MNHEY and SMNVEV (reference sequence). V was clipped by 0 bases and J by 9 bases, with 12 bases between them. CDR3 size: 15 residues. Here immunoSEQ multiplex PCR was the method, and the copy in TCRdb shows in-frame clones only, minus some. The repertoire consists of fewer than 35,000 clones, with around 90% occurring once and the leading ten covering roughly 9.1%. General study results and limits: More expanded clones were seen, on average, in CD8+ T cells than in CD4+.

Sequenced here: CD4+ or CD8+ T cells sorted from blood, sampled in a trial of the OX40 agonist ivuxolimab. The TCR originated in an adult with an advanced solid tumor such as melanoma, head and neck, liver or kidney cancer. The chain carries TRBV27 and TRBJ1-6; possible D gene TRBD1, 5 bases. The CDR3 protein is CASSLSGPYRSPLHF. DNA for the CDR3: TGTGCCAGCAGTTTATCGGGACCCTACCGTTCACCCCTCCACTTT.